This T cell receptor (beta chain) was profiled in a study of response to subunit inactivated influenza vaccine. Germline assignment: CDR1 SGHTA and CDR2 FQGNSA. V dropped 1 base and J dropped 2 bases, with 5 bases sitting between them. CDR3 size: 13 residues. TCRdb used MiXCR to reprocess the RT-PCR reads, holding one entry per CDR3 protein. This table has a few hundred thousand distinct CDR3 sequences, 11% appearing once. This clonotype was counted only a few times. The receptor's source is a man over 45 who received an inactivated influenza vaccine. The chain is built from TRBV7-2 and TRBJ2-5; no clear D gene. The input for sequencing was PBMCs from blood, taken 40 to 50 days after vaccination. The DNA for the CDR3 is TGTGCCAGCAGCTTAGTTCAGCAAGAGACCCAGTACTTC. Translated, it gives CASSLVQQETQYF.